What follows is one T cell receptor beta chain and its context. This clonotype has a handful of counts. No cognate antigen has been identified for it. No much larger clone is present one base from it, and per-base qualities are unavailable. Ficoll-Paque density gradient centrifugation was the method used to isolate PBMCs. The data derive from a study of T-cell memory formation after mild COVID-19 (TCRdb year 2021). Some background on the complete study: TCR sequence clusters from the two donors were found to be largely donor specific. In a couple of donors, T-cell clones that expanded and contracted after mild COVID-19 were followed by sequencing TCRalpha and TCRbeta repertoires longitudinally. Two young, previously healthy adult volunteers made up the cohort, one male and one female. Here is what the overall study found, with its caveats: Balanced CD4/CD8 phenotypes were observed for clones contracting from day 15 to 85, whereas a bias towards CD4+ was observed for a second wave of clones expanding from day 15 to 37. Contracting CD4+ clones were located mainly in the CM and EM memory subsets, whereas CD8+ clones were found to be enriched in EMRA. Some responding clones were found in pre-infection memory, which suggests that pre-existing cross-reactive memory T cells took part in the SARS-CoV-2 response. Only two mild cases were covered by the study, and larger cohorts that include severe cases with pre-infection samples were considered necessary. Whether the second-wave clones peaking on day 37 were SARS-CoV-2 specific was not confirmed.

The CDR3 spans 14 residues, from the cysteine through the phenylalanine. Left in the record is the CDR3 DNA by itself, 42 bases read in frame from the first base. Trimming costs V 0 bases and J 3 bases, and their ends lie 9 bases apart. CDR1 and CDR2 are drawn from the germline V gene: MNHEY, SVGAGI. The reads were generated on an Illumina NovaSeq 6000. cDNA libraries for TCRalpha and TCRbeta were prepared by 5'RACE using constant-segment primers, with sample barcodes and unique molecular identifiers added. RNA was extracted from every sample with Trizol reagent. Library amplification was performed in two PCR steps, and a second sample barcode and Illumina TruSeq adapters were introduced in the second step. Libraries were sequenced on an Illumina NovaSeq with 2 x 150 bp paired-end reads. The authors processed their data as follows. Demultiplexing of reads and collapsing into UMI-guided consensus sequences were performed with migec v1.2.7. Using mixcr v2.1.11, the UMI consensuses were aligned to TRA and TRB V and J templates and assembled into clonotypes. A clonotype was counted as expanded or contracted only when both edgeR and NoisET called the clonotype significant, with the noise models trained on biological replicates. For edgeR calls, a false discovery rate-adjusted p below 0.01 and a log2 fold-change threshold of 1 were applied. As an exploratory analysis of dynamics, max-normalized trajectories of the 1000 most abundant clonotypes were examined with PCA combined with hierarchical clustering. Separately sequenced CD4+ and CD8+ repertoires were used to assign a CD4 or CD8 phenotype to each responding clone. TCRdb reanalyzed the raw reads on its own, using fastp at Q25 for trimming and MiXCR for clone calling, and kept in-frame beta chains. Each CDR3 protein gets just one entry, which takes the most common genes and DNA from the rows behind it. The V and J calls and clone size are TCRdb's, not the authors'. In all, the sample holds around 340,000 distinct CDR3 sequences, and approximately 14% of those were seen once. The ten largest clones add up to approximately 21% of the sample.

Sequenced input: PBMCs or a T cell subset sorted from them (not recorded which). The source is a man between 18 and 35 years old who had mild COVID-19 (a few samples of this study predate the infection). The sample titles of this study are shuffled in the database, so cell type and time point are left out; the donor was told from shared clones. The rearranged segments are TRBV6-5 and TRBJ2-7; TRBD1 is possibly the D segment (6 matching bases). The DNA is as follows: TGTGCCAGCAGTTACTCTGGGGGCAACTACGAGCAGTACTTC. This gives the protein CASSYSGGNYEQYF.